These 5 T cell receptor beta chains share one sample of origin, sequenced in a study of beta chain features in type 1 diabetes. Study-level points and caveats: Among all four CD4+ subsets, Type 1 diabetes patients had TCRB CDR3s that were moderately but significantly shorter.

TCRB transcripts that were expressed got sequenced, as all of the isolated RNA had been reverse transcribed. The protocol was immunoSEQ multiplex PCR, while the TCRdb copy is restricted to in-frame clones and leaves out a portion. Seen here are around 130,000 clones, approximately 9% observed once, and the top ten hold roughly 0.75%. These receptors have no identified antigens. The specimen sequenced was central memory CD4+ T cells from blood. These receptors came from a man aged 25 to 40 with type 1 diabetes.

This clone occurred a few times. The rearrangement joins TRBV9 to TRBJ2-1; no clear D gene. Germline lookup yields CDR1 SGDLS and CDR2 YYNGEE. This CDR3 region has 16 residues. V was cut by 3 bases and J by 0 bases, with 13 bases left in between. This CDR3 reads CASSAKTSLSYNEQFF. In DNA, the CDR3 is TGTGCCAGCAGCGCGAAGACTTCACTCTCCTACAATGAGCAGTTCTTC.

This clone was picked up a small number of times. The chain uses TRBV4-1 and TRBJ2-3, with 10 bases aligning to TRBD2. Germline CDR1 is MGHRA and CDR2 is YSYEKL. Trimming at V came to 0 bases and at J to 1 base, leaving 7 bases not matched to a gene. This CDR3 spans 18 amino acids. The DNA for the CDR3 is TGCGCCAGCAGCCAAGAGAGGCTAGCGGGGGACCGCACAGATACGCAGTATTTT. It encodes CASSQERLAGDRTDTQYF.

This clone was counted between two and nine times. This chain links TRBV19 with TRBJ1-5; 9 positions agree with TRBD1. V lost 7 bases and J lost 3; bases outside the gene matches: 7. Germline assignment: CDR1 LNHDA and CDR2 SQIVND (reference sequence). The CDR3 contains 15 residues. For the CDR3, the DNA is TGTGCCAGTACCCCGGGACAGGGACCCAATCAGCCCCAGCATTTT. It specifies CASTPGQGPNQPQHF. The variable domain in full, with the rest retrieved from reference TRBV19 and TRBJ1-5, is DGGITQSPKYLFRKEGQNVTLSCEQNLNHDAMYWYRQDPGQGLRLIYYSQIVNDFQKGDIAEGYSVSREKKESFPLTVTSAQKNPTAFYLCASTPGQGPNQPQHFGDGTRLSIL.

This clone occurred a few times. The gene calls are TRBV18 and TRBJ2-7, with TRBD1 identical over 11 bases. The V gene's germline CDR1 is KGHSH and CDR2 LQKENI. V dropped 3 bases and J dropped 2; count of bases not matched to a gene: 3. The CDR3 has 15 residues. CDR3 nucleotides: TGTGCCAGCTCACCTGGGACAGGGGGACCCTACGAGCAGTACTTC. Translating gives CASSPGTGGPYEQYF.

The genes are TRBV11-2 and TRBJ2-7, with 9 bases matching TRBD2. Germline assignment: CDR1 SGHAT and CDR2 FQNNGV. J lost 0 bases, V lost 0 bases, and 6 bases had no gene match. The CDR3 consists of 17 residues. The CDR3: CASSLEPSSGVSYEQYF. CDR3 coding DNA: TGTGCCAGCAGCTTAGAACCCTCTAGCGGGGTCTCCTACGAGCAGTACTTC.